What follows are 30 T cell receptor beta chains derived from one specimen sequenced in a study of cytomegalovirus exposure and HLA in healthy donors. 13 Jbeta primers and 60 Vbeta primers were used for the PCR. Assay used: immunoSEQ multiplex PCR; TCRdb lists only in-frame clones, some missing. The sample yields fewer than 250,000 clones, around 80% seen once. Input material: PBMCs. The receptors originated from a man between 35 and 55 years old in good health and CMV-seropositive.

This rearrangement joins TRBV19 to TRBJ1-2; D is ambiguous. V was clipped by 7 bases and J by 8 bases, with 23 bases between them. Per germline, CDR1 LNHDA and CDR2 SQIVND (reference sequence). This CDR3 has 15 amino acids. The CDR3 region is CASTPQGGGVGGYTF. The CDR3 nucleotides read TGTGCCAGTACCCCACAAGGAGGTGGCGTGGGGGGCTACACCTTC.

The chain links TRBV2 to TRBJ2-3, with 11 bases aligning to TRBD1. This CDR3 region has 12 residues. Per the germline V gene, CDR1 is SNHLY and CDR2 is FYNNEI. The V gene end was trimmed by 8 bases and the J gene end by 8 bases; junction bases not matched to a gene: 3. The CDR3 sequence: CASGTGGATQYF. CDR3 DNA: TGTGCCAGCGGGACAGGGGGGGCTACGCAGTATTTT.

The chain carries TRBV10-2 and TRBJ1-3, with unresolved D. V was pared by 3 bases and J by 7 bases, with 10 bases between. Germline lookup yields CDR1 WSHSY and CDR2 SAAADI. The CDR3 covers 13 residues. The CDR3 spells CASSESETNTIYF. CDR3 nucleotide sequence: TGCGCCAGCAGTGAAAGCGAGACGAACACCATATATTTT.

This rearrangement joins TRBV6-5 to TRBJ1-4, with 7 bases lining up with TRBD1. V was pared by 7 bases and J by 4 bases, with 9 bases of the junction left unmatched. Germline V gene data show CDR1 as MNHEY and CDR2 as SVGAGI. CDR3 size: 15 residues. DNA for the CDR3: TGTGCCAGCACCAGTACAGGGGCAATTAATGAAAAACTGTTTTTT. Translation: CASTSTGAINEKLFF.

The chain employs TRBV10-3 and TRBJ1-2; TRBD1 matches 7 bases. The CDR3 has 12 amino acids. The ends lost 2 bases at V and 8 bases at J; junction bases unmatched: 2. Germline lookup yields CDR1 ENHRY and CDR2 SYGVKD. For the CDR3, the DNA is TGTGCCATCAGTGAGACAGGGGAAGGCTACACCTTC. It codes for CAISETGEGYTF.

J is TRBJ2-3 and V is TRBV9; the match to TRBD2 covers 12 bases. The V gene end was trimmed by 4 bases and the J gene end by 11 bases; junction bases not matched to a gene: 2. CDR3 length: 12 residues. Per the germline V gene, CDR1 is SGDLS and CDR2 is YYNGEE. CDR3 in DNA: TGTGCCAGCAGCCAGACTAGCGGGAGGCAGTATTTT. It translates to CASSQTSGRQYF. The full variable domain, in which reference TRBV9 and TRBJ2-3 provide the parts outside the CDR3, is DSGVTQTPKHLITATGQRVTLRCSPRSGDLSVYWYQQSLDQGLQFLIQYYNGEERAKGNILERFSAQQFPDLHSELNLSSLELGDSALYFCASSQTSGRQYFGPGTRLTVL.

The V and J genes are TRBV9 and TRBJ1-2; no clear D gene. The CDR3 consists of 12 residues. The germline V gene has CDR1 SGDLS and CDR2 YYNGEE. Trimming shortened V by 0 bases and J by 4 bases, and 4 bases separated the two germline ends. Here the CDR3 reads CASSVGVYGYTF. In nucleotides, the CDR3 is TGTGCCAGCAGCGTAGGAGTCTATGGCTACACCTTC.

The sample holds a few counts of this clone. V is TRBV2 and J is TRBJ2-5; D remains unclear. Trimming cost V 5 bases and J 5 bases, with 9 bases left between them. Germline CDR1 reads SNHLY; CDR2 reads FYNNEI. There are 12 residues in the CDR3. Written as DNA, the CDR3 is TGTGCCAGCAGTCGAATCGGGGAGACCCAGTACTTC. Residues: CASSRIGETQYF.

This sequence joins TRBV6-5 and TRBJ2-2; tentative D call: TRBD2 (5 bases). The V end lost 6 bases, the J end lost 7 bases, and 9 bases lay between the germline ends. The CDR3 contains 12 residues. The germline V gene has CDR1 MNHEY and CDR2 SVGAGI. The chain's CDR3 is CASSMEVGELFF. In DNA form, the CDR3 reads TGTGCCAGCAGCATGGAGGTCGGGGAGCTGTTTTTT.

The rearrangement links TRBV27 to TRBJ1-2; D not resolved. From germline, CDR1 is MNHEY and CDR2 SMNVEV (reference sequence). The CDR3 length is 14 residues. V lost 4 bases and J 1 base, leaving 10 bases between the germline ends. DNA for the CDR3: TGTGCCAGCAGTTCGGCACCTAGTAACTATGGCTACACCTTC. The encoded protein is CASSSAPSNYGYTF.

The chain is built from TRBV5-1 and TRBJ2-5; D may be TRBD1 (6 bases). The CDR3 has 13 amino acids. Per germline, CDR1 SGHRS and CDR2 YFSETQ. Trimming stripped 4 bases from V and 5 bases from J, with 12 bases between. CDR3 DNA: TGCGCCAGCAGCCCTTACAGGGAGGAGACCCAGTACTTC. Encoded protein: CASSPYREETQYF.

The CDR3 bases are TGCGCCAGCAGCATAGGGACAGGGGGGGCAGATACGCAGTATTTT. Translation gives CASSIGTGGADTQYF. The chain couples TRBV5-1 to TRBJ2-3, with 11 bases that match TRBD1. The CDR3 is 15 amino acids. Trimming took 4 bases from V and 4 from J; bases not matched to a gene: 5. Germline V gene lookup returns CDR1 SGHRS and CDR2 YFSETQ.

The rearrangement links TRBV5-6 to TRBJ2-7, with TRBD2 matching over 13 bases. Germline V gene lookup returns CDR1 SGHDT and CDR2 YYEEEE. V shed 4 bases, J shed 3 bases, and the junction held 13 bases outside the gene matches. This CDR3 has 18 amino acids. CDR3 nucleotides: TGTGCCAGCAGCGAGTTTGGACTAGCGGGAGTGAGAGACTACGAGCAGTACGTC. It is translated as CASSEFGLAGVRDYEQYV.

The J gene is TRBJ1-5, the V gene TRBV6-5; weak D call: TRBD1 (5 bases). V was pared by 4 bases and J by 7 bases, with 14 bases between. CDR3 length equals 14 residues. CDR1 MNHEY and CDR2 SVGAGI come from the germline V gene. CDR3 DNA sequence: TGTGCCAGCAGTTTGGGGGGGGAGGGACAGCCCCAGCATTTT. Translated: CASSLGGEGQPQHF.

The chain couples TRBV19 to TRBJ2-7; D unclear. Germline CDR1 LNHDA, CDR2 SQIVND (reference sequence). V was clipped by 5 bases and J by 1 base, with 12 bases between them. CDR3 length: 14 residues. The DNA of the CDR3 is TGTGCCAGTAGTTCCTTGCACAGTTCCTACGAGCAGTACTTC. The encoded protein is CASSSLHSSYEQYF.

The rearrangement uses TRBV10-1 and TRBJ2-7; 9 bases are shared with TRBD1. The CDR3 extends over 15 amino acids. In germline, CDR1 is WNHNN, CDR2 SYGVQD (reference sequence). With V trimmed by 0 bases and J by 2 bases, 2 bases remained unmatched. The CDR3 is CASSESRTGAYEQYF. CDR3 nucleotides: TGCGCCAGCAGTGAGTCTAGGACAGGGGCCTACGAGCAGTACTTC.

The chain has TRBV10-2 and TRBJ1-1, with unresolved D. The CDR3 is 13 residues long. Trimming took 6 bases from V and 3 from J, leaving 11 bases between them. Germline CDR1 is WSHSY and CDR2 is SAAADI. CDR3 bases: TGCGCCAGCAGCACAGTGGACTACACTGAAGCTTTCTTT. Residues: CASSTVDYTEAFF.

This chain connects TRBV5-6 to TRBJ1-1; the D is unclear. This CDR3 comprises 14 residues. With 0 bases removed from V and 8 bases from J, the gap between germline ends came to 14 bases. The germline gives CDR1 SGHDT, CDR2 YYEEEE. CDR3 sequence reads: CASSLVRRAEEAFF. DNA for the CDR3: TGTGCCAGCAGCTTGGTAAGGAGGGCAGAAGAAGCTTTCTTT.

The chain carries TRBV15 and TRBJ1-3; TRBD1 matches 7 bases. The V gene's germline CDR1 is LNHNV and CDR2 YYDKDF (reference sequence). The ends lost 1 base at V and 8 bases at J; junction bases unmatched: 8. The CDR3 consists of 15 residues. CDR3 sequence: CATSRGGTEKDTIYF. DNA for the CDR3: TGTGCCACCAGCAGAGGGGGGACAGAGAAGGACACCATATATTTT.

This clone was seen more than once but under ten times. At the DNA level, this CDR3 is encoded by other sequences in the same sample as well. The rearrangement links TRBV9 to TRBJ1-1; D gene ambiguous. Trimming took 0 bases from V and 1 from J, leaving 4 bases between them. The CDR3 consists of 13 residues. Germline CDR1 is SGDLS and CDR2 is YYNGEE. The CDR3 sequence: CASSVGRNTEAFF. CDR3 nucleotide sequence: TGTGCCAGCAGCGTAGGTCGGAACACTGAAGCTTTCTTT. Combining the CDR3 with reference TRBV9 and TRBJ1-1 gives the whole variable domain DSGVTQTPKHLITATGQRVTLRCSPRSGDLSVYWYQQSLDQGLQFLIQYYNGEERAKGNILERFSAQQFPDLHSELNLSSLELGDSALYFCASSVGRNTEAFFGQGTRLTVV.

CDR3 nucleotides: TGTGCCAGCAGCTTAGGGGACACTGAAGCTTTCTTT. Residues: CASSLGDTEAFF. The chain combines TRBV5-4 with TRBJ1-1; TRBD1 is a possible D gene (5 bases). With 2 bases removed from V and 3 bases from J, the gap between germline ends came to 5 bases. The CDR3 has 12 residues. The germline gives CDR1 SGHNT, CDR2 YYREEE (reference sequence).

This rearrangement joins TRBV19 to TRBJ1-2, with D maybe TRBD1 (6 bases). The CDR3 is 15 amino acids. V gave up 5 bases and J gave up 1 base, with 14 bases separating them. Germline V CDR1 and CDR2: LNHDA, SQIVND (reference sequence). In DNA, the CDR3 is TGTGCCAGTAGTTCTCGGACAGTCTTTAACTATGGCTACACCTTC. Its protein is CASSSRTVFNYGYTF.

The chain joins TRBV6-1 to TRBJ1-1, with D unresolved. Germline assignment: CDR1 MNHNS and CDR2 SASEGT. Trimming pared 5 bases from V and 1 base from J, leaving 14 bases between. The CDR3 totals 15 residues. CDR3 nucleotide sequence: TGTGCCAGCAGTTCCTTGGACTCAAGGAACACTGAAGCTTTCTTT. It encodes CASSSLDSRNTEAFF.

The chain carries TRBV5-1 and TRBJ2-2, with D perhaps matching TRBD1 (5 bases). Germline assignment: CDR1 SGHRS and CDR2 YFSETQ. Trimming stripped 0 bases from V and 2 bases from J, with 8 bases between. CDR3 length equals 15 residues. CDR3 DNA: TGCGCCAGCAGCTTGGGGGGCTTTAACACCGGGGAGCTGTTTTTT. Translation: CASSLGGFNTGELFF.

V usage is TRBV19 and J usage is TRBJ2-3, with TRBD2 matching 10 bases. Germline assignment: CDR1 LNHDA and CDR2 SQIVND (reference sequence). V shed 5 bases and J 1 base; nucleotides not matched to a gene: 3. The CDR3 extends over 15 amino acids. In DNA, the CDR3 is TGTGCCAGTAGTCCAACTAGCGGGGGCACAGATACGCAGTATTTT. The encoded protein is CASSPTSGGTDTQYF.

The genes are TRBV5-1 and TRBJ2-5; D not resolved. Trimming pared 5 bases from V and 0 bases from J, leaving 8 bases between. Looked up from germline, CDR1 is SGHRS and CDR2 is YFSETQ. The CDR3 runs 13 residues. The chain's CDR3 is CASRPEDQETQYF. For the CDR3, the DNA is TGCGCCAGCAGACCCGAGGACCAAGAGACCCAGTACTTC.

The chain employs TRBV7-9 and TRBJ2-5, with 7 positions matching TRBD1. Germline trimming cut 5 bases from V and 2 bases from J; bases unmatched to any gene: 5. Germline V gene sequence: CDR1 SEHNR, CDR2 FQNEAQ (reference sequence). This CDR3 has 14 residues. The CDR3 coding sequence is TGTGCCAGCAGCCCTCGGACAGGACAAGAGACCCAGTACTTC. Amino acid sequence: CASSPRTGQETQYF.

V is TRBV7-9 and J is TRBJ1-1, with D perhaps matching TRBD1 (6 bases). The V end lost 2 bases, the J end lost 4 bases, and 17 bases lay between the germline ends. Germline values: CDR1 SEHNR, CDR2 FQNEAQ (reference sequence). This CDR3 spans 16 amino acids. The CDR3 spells CASSLPEGIGGTEAFF. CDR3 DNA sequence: TGTGCCAGCAGCTTACCCGAAGGGATAGGGGGCACTGAAGCTTTCTTT.

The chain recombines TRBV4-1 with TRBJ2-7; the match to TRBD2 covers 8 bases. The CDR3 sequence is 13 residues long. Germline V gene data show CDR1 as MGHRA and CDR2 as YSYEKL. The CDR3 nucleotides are TGCGCCAGCAGCCAAGACGAGGGACTAGAGCTGTACGTC. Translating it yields CASSQDEGLELYV.

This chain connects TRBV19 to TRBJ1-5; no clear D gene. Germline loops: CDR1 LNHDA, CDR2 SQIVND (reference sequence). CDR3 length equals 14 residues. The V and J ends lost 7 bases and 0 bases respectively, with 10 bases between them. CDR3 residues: CASTDTYSNQPQHF. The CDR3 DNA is TGTGCCAGTACCGACACGTATAGCAATCAGCCCCAGCATTTT.